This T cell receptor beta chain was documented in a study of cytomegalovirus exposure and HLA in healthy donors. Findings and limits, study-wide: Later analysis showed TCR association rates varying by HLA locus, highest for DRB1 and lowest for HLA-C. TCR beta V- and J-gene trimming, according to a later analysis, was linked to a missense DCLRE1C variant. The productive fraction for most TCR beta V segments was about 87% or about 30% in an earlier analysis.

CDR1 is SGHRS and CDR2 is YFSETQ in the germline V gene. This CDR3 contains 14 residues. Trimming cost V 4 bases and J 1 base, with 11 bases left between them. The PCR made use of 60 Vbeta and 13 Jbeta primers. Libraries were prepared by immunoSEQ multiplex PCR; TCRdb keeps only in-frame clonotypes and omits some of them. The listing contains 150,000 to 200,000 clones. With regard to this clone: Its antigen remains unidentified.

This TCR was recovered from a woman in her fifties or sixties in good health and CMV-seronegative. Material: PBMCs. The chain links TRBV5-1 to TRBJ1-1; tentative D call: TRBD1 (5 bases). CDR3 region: CASSDGHPNTEAFF. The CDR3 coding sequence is TGCGCCAGCAGCGACGGACACCCGAACACTGAAGCTTTCTTT. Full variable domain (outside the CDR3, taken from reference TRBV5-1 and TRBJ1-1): KAGVTQTPRYLIKTRGQQVTLSCSPISGHRSVSWYQQTPGQGLQFLFEYFSETQRNKGNFPGRFSGRQFSNSRSEMNVSTLELGDSALYLCASSDGHPNTEAFFGQGTRLTVV.